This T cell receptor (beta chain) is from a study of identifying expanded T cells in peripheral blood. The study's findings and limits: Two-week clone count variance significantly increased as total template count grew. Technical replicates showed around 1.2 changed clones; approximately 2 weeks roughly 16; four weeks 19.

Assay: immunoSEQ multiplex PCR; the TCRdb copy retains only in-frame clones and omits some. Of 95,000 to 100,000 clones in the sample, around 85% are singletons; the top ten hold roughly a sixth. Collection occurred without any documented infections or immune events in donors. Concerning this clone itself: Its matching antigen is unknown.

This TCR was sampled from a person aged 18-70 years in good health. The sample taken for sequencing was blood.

This chain's CDR3 is CASRQGGDQPQHF. As DNA, the CDR3 is TGTGCCAGCAGACAGGGTGGCGACCAGCCCCAGCATTTT. The J gene is TRBJ1-5, the V gene TRBV6-5; weak D call: TRBD1 (6 bases). The CDR3 covers 13 residues. Germline-derived CDR1 and CDR2 are MNHEY and SVGAGI. Between the trimmed V and J ends, which lost 6 bases and 7 bases, there was a span of 13 bases.